The 17 T cell receptor beta chains listed next were all sequenced from one sample in a study of vaccination and CD4 T cells after COVID-19. Documented treatment: roughly nine-day PBMC culture with coronavirus spike peptide pools or control peptides (ViraFEST assay). Antigens of these TCRs are unknown. At the Johns Hopkins FTIC core, DNA taken from cultured CD4+ T cells was sequenced by way of the Oncomine TCR Beta short-read assay. TCRdb passed the PCR reads through MiXCR, listing each CDR3 protein once. The sample has under 20,000 distinct CDR3 sequences, 43% seen once. The sample in question was CD4+ T cells from blood, cultured in vitro, obtained after SARS-CoV-2 vaccination. The receptors were gathered from a human donor who had recovered from COVID-19.

V gene TRBV23-1 combines with J gene TRBJ2-7; possibly TRBD1 for D (6 bases). TRBV23-1 is known as an ORF, though its function is uncertain. Trimming removed 0 bases at V and 2 bases at J, with 29 bases between. The CDR3 loop spans 21 amino acids. In DNA form, the CDR3 reads TGCGCCAGCAGTCAATCCCCCCCGAGGGACACCGACCCTTCCTTTCCCTACGAGCAGTACTTC. Translating it yields CASSQSPPRDTDPSFPYEQYF.

In its sample, this clonotype was seen a few times. The DNA of the CDR3 is TGCAGTGCCCAAAGGGCAGGGGTAGGAGACTCCTATAATTCACCCCTCCACTTT. This translates into CSAQRAGVGDSYNSPLHF. The chain has TRBV20-1 and TRBJ1-6, with D possibly being TRBD1 (6 bases). V was cut by 6 bases and J by 0 bases, with 21 bases left in between. Germline lookup yields CDR1 DFQATT and CDR2 SNEGSKA (reference sequence). The CDR3 runs to 18 residues.

The rearrangement joins TRBV5-1 to TRBJ2-5; the D is unclear. V dropped 4 bases and J dropped 3 bases, with 13 bases sitting between them. The CDR3 is made up of 14 amino acids. Germline lookup yields CDR1 SGHRS and CDR2 YFSETQ. The CDR3, as DNA: TGCGCCAGCAGCAAAATTCCAGGTGAAGAGACCCAGTACTTC. Translation: CASSKIPGEETQYF.

The chain recombines TRBV28 with TRBJ1-5; D is uncertain. The CDR3 spans 13 residues. Germline CDR1 MDHEN, CDR2 SYDVKM. V was clipped by 3 bases and J by 6 bases, with 9 bases between them. Here the CDR3 DNA reads TGTGCCAGCAGTTTGGAGGTAGGTCAGCCCCAGCATTTT. Protein sequence: CASSLEVGQPQHF.

In this sample, this clonotype turned up a few times. The V gene is TRBV15, the J gene TRBJ1-5; perhaps TRBD1 as D (6 bases). This CDR3 comprises 12 residues. Germline CDR1 and CDR2: LNHNV and YYDKDF (reference sequence). Trimming removed 6 bases from V and 7 bases from J, with 10 bases in between. The CDR3 DNA is TGTGCCACCAGTCCCAGGGGACAGCCCCAGCATTTT. This sequence encodes CATSPRGQPQHF.

There are a few counts of this clonotype. This chain links TRBV7-9 with TRBJ2-1, with unresolved D. Trimming shortened V by 4 bases and J by 5 bases, and 3 bases separated the two germline ends. Germline CDR1 is SEHNR and CDR2 is FQNEAQ (reference sequence). This CDR3 spans 11 amino acids. The CDR3 coding sequence is TGTGCCAGCAGCTACGACAATGAGCAGTTCTTC. Translated, it gives CASSYDNEQFF. The full variable domain, completed using reference TRBV7-9 and TRBJ2-1, is DTGVSQNPRHKITKRGQNVTFRCDPISEHNRLYWYRQTLGQGPEFLTYFQNEAQLEKSRLLSDRFSAERPKGSFSTLEIQRTEQGDSAMYLCASSYDNEQFFGPGTRLTVL.

The gene calls are TRBV30 and TRBJ1-5; D remains ambiguous. This CDR3 has 13 amino acids. The V end was cut by 2 bases, the J end by 0 bases, with 5 bases between. Germline CDR1 and CDR2: GTSNPN and SVGIG (reference sequence). CDR3 coding DNA: TGTGCCTGGAGTCTGGATAGCAATCAGCCCCAGCATTTT. Translated, it gives CAWSLDSNQPQHF.

The rearrangement joins TRBV12-3 or TRBV12-4 to TRBJ2-3; no clear D. CDR3 length: 13 residues. The V gene lost 5 bases and the J gene lost 5 bases, with 11 bases spanning the gap. CDR3 in DNA: TGTGCCAGCAGTGTCCGGCAAGGAGATACGCAGTATTTT. This encodes CASSVRQGDTQYF.

This clonotype was observed a few times. The J gene is TRBJ2-5, the V gene TRBV12-3 or TRBV12-4, with no clear D. The CDR3 contains 14 residues. Trimming removed 3 bases at V and 0 bases at J, with 8 bases between. The CDR3 sequence is CASSLRRNQETQYF. For the CDR3, the DNA is TGTGCCAGCAGTTTGAGGCGGAACCAAGAGACCCAGTACTTC.

This rearrangement joins TRBV28 to TRBJ1-1; D remains ambiguous. The V end was cut by 4 bases, the J end by 1 base, with 13 bases between. The CDR3 is made up of 15 amino acids. Germline CDR1 is MDHEN and CDR2 is SYDVKM. The CDR3 sequence is CASSSHGSGNTEAFF. In DNA form, the CDR3 reads TGTGCCAGCAGTTCACACGGGTCTGGGAACACTGAAGCTTTCTTT.

J is TRBJ2-4 and V is TRBV10-3; 9 positions match TRBD2. Germline V gene data show CDR1 as ENHRY and CDR2 as SYGVKD. The J segment lost 5 bases and the V segment lost 0 bases, leaving 2 bases of the junction unmatched. The CDR3 runs 15 residues. The CDR3: CAISESTSGENIQYF. CDR3 sequence (DNA): TGTGCCATCAGTGAGTCGACTAGCGGCGAAAACATTCAGTACTTC.

The chain is built from TRBV6-5 and TRBJ2-1, with TRBD2 identical over 10 bases. The length of the CDR3 is 15 residues. Germline V gives CDR1 MNHEY, CDR2 SVGAGI. V was pared by 4 bases and J by 7 bases, with 7 bases of the junction left unmatched. CDR3 region: CASSSPSGRANEQFF. The CDR3 coding sequence is TGTGCCAGCAGTTCTCCTAGCGGGAGAGCGAATGAGCAGTTCTTC.

This clonotype has a handful of counts. This sequence joins TRBV7-3 and TRBJ2-3; 10 bases are shared with TRBD1. Trimming removed 5 bases from V and 4 bases from J; junction bases left unmatched: 3. The CDR3 extends over 14 amino acids. The germline V gene has CDR1 SGHTA and CDR2 FQGTGA. The chain's CDR3 is CASSPGQGADTQYF. CDR3 coding DNA: TGTGCCAGCAGCCCAGGACAGGGGGCAGATACGCAGTATTTT.

This clonotype was counted between two and nine times. The chain joins TRBV7-3 to TRBJ2-1; D not resolved. V lost 2 bases and J 5 bases, leaving 7 bases between the germline ends. The germline V gene encodes CDR1 SGHTA and CDR2 FQGTGA. CDR3 length: 13 residues. The DNA for the CDR3 is TGTGCCAGCAGCTTAGGGGAACACAATGAGCAGTTCTTC. Translated, it gives CASSLGEHNEQFF.

The chain joins TRBV6-5 to TRBJ2-3, with D perhaps matching TRBD1 (6 bases). This CDR3 spans 14 amino acids. V lost 7 bases and J 1 base, leaving 12 bases between the germline ends. Per the germline V gene, CDR1 is MNHEY and CDR2 is SVGAGI. CDR3 amino acids: CASKLPGGTDTQYF. The CDR3 DNA follows: TGTGCCAGCAAGTTACCAGGGGGCACAGATACGCAGTATTTT.

The chain carries TRBV15 and TRBJ2-5; 8 bases are shared with TRBD1. The CDR3 contains 14 residues. With 7 bases clipped from V and 1 base from J, the junction kept 5 bases outside the gene matches. The V gene's germline CDR1 is LNHNV and CDR2 YYDKDF (reference sequence). For the CDR3, the DNA is TGTGCCACCAAAAACACAGGGGGCCAAGAGACCCAGTACTTC. This gives the protein CATKNTGGQETQYF.

V is TRBV20-1 and J is TRBJ2-1; perhaps TRBD2 as D (6 bases). Trimming cost V 1 base and J 10 bases, with 14 bases left between them. CDR3 length: 13 residues. Germline-derived CDR1 and CDR2 are DFQATT and SNEGSKA (reference sequence). The CDR3 DNA sequence: TGCAGTGCTAGAGCGGGAGTGATTGAGGAGCAGTTCTTC. This codes for CSARAGVIEEQFF.